These 4 T cell receptor beta chains share one sample of origin, sequenced in a study of shared clonotypes between healthy human individuals. Using immunoSEQ multiplex PCR, the repertoire was profiled, and TCRdb retains in-frame clones only, with some absent. In the table there are about 1,800,000 clones, roughly 95% of which are singletons. Naive CD8 cells, CD45RO-negative and positively selected for CCR7, excluded terminally differentiated effector memory CD45RA+ cells. Specimen: naive CD8+ T cells sorted from blood. Every receptor here comes from a man between 18 and 29 years old in good health.

The rearrangement links TRBV10-2 to TRBJ2-2; D gene uncertain. The ends were cut back, 4 bases at V and 7 bases at J, with 1 base in the middle. CDR3 length equals 10 residues. Germline CDR1 is WSHSY and CDR2 is SAAADI. This chain's CDR3 is CASSGGELFF. For the CDR3, the DNA is TGCGCCAGCAGTGGCGGGGAGCTGTTTTTT.

Notes on this clone: The identical CDR3 is also encoded by other nucleotide sequences in the sample. J is TRBJ2-7 and V is TRBV27; perhaps D is TRBD1 or TRBD2 (5 bases each). The germline CDR1 and CDR2 sequences are MNHEY and SMNVEV (reference sequence). CDR3 length equals 14 residues. Trimming stripped 6 bases from V and 1 base from J, with 13 bases between. As DNA, the CDR3 is TGTGCCAGCAGCTTGGCCGGGACGTCCTACGAGCAGTACTTC. Its translation: CASSLAGTSYEQYF.

Remarks on this clone: The same CDR3 arises from other DNA sequences in this sample as well. The chain employs TRBV27 and TRBJ2-7; D assignment may be TRBD1 or TRBD2 (5 bases each). CDR3 length: 14 residues. V was cut by 3 bases and J by 2 bases, with 11 bases left in between. Germline CDR1 and CDR2: MNHEY and SMNVEV (reference sequence). CDR3 in amino acids: CASSFRGPTYEQYF. CDR3 in DNA: TGTGCCAGCAGTTTTCGGGGACCAACCTACGAGCAGTACTTC.

The chain couples TRBV4-1 to TRBJ1-3; D call uncertain. The V gene's germline CDR1 is MGHRA and CDR2 YSYEKL. V lost 1 base to trimming and J lost 0 bases, with 7 bases between them. The CDR3 has 15 residues. The CDR3 sequence: CASSQAEPSGNTIYF. Here the CDR3 DNA reads TGCGCCAGCAGCCAAGCGGAGCCCTCTGGAAACACCATATATTTT.